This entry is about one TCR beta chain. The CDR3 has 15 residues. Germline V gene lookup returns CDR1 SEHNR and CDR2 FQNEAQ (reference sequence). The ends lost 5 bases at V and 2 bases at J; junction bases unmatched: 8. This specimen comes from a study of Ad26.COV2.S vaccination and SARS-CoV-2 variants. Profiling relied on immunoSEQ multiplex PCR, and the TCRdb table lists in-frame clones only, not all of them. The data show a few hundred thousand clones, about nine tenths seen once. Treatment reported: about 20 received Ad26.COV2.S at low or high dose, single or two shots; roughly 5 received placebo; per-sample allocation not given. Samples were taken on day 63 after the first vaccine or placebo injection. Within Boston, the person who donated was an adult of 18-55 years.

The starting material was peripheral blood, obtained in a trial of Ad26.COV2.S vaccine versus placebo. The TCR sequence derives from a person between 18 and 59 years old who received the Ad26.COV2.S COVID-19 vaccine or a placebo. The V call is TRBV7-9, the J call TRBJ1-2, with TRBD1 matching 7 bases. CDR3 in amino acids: CASSGMGQINYGYTF. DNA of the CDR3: TGTGCCAGCAGCGGGATGGGACAGATAAACTATGGCTACACCTTC.